The 10 T cell receptor beta chains below all came from one sample that was sequenced in a study of identical twins. One entry per CDR3 protein results from TCRdb running MiXCR on the 5' RACE reads. The sample has under 500,000 distinct CDR3 sequences, 13% to 15% seen once; the top ten hold 0.98%. The same sample was also used in a study of yellow fever vaccine responses in identical twins.

Sequenced sample: CD4+ T cells sorted from blood. The receptors shown here come from a young woman in good health.

This clonotype was counted between two and nine times. V usage is TRBV28 and J usage is TRBJ2-5; tentative D call: TRBD1 (6 bases). The CDR3 has 12 residues. Trimming stripped 3 bases from V and 13 bases from J, with 15 bases between. Looked up from germline, CDR1 is MDHEN and CDR2 is SYDVKM. CDR3 nucleotide sequence: TGTGCCAGCAGTTTCCTACAGGGAAGGTGGTACTTC. Translating gives CASSFLQGRWYF.

This clonotype was picked up a small number of times. The CDR3 nucleotides read TGCAGTGCTAGAGAGGGGACTAGCGACTCCTACGAGCAGTACTTC. Its protein product is CSAREGTSDSYEQYF. The V call is TRBV20-1, the J call TRBJ2-7, with 10 bases that match TRBD2. V gave up 0 bases and J gave up 0 bases; unmatched junction bases: 2. The germline CDR1 and CDR2 sequences are DFQATT and SNEGSKA (reference sequence). This CDR3 contains 15 residues.

The sample holds many counts of this clonotype. The rearrangement uses TRBV7-9 and TRBJ2-7; weak D call: TRBD1 (6 bases). The CDR3 spans 15 residues. V was pared by 2 bases and J by 4 bases, with 15 bases between. Per the germline V gene, CDR1 is SEHNR and CDR2 is FQNEAQ (reference sequence). CDR3 in DNA: TGTGCCAGCAGCTTAATTAAACAGGGTCGATACGAGCAGTACTTC. This encodes CASSLIKQGRYEQYF.

The genes are TRBV12-5 and TRBJ2-1, with TRBD1 matching over 11 bases. V lost 2 bases and J lost 6; bases outside the gene matches: 9. Germline-derived CDR1 and CDR2 are LGHNT and FRNRAP. The CDR3 has 17 residues. For the CDR3, the DNA is TGTGCTAGTGGTTTGTACAGGGACAGGGGGGATATCAATGAGCAGTTCTTC. Translating gives CASGLYRDRGDINEQFF.

The CDR3 sequence is CASSFPSSGDTQYF. CDR3 bases: TGTGCCAGCAGCTTTCCCTCTTCGGGTGACACGCAGTATTTT. The chain combines TRBV7-9 with TRBJ2-3; the D is unclear. Trimming removed 3 bases from V and 9 bases from J, with 16 bases in between. The germline CDR1 and CDR2 sequences are SEHNR and FQNEAQ (reference sequence). The CDR3 extends over 14 amino acids.

This clonotype was seen a few times. The chain couples TRBV5-1 to TRBJ2-3; no clear D. V was pared by 0 bases and J by 0 bases, with 8 bases between. CDR1 and CDR2 (germline): SGHRS, YFSETQ. The CDR3 totals 15 residues. CDR3 DNA: TGCGCCAGCAGCTTGGCCGTCAGAAGCACAGATACGCAGTATTTT. It is translated as CASSLAVRSTDTQYF. The variable domain in full, completed from reference TRBV5-1 and TRBJ2-3, reads KAGVTQTPRYLIKTRGQQVTLSCSPISGHRSVSWYQQTPGQGLQFLFEYFSETQRNKGNFPGRFSGRQFSNSRSEMNVSTLELGDSALYLCASSLAVRSTDTQYFGPGTRLTVL.

This clonotype occurred a few times. This rearrangement joins TRBV2 to TRBJ1-5; 9 positions agree with TRBD1. The CDR3 runs to 15 residues. Germline lookup yields CDR1 SNHLY and CDR2 FYNNEI. Germline trimming cut 6 bases from V and 2 bases from J; bases unmatched to any gene: 5. CDR3 DNA: TGTGCCAGCAGGGAGACAGGGGGAGGCAATCAGCCCCAGCATTTT. Encoded protein: CASRETGGGNQPQHF.

This clonotype was seen only a few times. The chain carries TRBV27 and TRBJ2-5; 9 positions match TRBD2. V shed 5 bases and J 4 bases; nucleotides not matched to a gene: 11. The CDR3 totals 16 residues. Germline V CDR1 and CDR2: MNHEY, SMNVEV (reference sequence). For the CDR3, the DNA is TGTGCCAGCAGTAACAGACTAGCGGTCCCGGGAGAGACCCAGTACTTC. Amino acid sequence: CASSNRLAVPGETQYF.

This clonotype was counted many times. V gene TRBV5-1 combines with J gene TRBJ2-2, with D possibly matching TRBD2 (5 bases). This CDR3 is 14 amino acids long. V lost 5 bases, J lost 2 bases, and 10 bases lay in between. The germline gives CDR1 SGHRS, CDR2 YFSETQ. CDR3 nucleotides: TGCGCCAGCAGACAGCCGGGAAACACCGGGGAGCTGTTTTTT. Protein sequence: CASRQPGNTGELFF.

This clonotype was detected only a few times. The J gene is TRBJ2-3, the V gene TRBV3-1; the match to TRBD2 covers 10 bases. Looked up from germline, CDR1 is LGHDT and CDR2 is YNNKEL (reference sequence). V was clipped by 4 bases and J by 2 bases; unmatched bases: 6. The CDR3 runs to 16 residues. The CDR3 region is CASSPRLAGPTDTQYF. DNA of the CDR3: TGTGCCAGCAGCCCTCGACTAGCGGGCCCCACAGATACGCAGTATTTT.